The T cell receptor beta chain under discussion was sequenced for a study of CXCR3-negative and CXCR3-positive naive CD8 T cells (dated by TCRdb to the late 2010s). Background on the whole study: Roughly 130 million TRB reads were obtained in total, roughly 1.5 +/- 0.3 million reads per library. Diversity and physicochemical repertoire analyses covered under twelve donors pooled from two independent experiments. Naive subsets from 5 or 6 donors and memory cells from 3 donors were included in the TRBV-TRBJ cluster analysis. Points the paper makes about the study in general: Compared with CXCR3-negative naive cells, CXCR3-positive naive cells had TRB CDR3s with higher hydrophobicity (lower Kidera factor 4), lower energy, and higher strength and volume indices. Because surface CD5, which has been linked to self-reactivity in mice, was comparable between naive subsets, TCR interaction strength was also inferred from TRB CDR3 physicochemical properties. CXCR3 expression partially decreased after cryopreservation, so most assays used freshly isolated PBMCs. Both naive subsets had comparably high repertoire diversity, while memory CD8+ T cells had much lower repertoire diversity. Within the same donor, TRBV-TRBJ usage looked similar between naive CXCR3-negative and CXCR3-positive cells, but memory cells had distinct patterns.

About this clonotype itself: It has no known antigen specificity.

Sequencing instrument: NextSeq 550. The Human TCR Profiling Kit (MiLaboratory) was used to make UMI-labeled 5' RACE TRB cDNA libraries. The full amount of extracted RNA was used for cDNA synthesis, and the full amount of resulting cDNA was used for PCR amplification. The libraries were made side by side, with each library going through the same number of PCR cycles. Processing in the source paper ran as follows. MIGEC and MiXCR extracted about 50,000 +/- 10,000 unique UMI-labeled TRB cDNA molecules per library, requiring at least two reads per UMI. Each library averaged around 40,000 +/- 10,000 functional in-frame TRB CDR3 nucleotide clonotypes without stop codons. After each sample was downsampled to 5000 UMI-labeled TRB molecules, VDJtools was used to calculate diversity metrics such as normalized Shannon-Wiener and Chao1. For the central five CDR3 residues, VDJtools calculated physicochemical properties weighted by clonotype size, namely interaction energy, strength, volume and Kidera factor 4. TCRdb reprocessed the raw reads; every CDR3 protein sequence is a single record, and DNA is not supplied. The V and J calls and clone size come from TCRdb's table, not from the authors' own analysis. The table for this sample lists around 140,000 distinct CDR3 sequences. The ten largest make up about 0.3% of the sample.

The germline V gene supplies CDR1 MNHEY and CDR2 SVGEGT. The CDR3 spans 15 residues, from the cysteine through the phenylalanine. No DNA was logged. For every CD8+ T cell subset, fewer than 350,000 cells were flow-sorted straight into RLT lysis buffer, and each subset was sorted in triplicate. To keep memory contaminants out, a stringent definition of naive CD8+ T cells was applied: CD45RO-CCR7+CD27+CD95-. Peripheral blood mononuclear cells were isolated from buffy coats using standard density gradient centrifugation. Naive CXCR3-negative and CXCR3-positive CD8+ T cells were flow-sorted using a FACSAria III. An RNeasy Mini Kit was used to extract total RNA from the sorted cells.

The origin of this receptor is a human donor in good health. Some clones in this sample may be carry-over from other donors' samples. The chain joins TRBV6-2 or TRBV6-3 to TRBJ2-7; lacking DNA, the TRBD1 call made by TCRdb goes unchecked. Sequenced: naive CXCR3- CD8+ T cells from blood. The cell subset or site label for this specimen denotes: CD45RO-CCR7+CD27+CD95- naive CD8+ T cells lacking CXCR3 (TNR3-). The CDR3 protein: CASSLGQGIPYEQYF.